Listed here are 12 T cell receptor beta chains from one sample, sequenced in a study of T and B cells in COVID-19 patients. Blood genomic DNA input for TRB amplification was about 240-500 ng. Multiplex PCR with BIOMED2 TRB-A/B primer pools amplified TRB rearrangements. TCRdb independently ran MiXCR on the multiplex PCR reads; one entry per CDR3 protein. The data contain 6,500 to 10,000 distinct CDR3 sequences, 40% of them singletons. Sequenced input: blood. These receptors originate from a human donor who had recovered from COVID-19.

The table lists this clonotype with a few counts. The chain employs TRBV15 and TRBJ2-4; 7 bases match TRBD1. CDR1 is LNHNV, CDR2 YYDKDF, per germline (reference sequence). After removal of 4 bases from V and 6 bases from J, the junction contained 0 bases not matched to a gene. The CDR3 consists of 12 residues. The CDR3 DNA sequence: TGTGCCACCAGCAACAGGGGAAACATTCAGTACTTC. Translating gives CATSNRGNIQYF.

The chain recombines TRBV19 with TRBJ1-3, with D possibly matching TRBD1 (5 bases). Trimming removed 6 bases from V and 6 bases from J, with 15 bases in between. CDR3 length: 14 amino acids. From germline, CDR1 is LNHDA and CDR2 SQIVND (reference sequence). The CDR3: CASSNRDGLNTIYF. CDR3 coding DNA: TGTGCCAGTAGCAACCGGGACGGCCTAAACACCATATATTTT.

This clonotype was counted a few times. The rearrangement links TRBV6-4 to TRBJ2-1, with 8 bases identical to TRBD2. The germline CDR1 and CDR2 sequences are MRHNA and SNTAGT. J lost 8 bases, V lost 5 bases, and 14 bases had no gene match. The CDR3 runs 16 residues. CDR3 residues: CASSSSGGAAGDEQFF. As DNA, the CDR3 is TGTGCCAGCAGTTCATCCGGGGGGGCCGCCGGGGATGAGCAGTTCTTC.

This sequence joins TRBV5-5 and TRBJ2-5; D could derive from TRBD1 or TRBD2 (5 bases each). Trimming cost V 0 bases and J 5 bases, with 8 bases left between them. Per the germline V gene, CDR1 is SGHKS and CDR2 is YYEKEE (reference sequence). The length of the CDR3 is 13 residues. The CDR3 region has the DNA TGTGCCAGCAGCTTGGGAGGGGCGGAGACCCAGTACTTC. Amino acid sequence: CASSLGGAETQYF.

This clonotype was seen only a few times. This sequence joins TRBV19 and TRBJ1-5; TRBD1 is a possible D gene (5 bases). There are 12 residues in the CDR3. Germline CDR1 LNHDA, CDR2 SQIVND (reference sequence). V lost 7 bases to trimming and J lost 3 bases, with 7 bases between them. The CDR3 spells CASTGLNQPQHF. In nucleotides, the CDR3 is TGTGCCAGTACGGGACTCAATCAGCCCCAGCATTTT.

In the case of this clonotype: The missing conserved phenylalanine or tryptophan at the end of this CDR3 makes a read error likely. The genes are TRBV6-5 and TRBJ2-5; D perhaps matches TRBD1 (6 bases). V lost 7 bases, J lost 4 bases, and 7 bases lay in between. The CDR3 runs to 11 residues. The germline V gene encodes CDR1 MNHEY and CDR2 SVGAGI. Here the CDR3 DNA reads TGTGCCAGCAAGGGGGTAGAGACCCAGTACTTA. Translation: CASKGVETQYL.

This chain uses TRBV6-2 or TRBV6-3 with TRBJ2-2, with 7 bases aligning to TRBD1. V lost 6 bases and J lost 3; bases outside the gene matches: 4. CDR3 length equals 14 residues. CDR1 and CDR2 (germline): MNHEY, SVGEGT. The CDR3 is CASRTGTDTGELFF. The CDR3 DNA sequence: TGTGCCAGCAGAACCGGGACAGACACCGGGGAGCTGTTTTTT.

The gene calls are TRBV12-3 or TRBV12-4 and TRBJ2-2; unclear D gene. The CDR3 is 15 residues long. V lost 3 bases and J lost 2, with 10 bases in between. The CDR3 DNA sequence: TGTGCCAGCAGTTTCATCCGGACCAACACCGGGGAGCTGTTTTTT. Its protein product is CASSFIRTNTGELFF.

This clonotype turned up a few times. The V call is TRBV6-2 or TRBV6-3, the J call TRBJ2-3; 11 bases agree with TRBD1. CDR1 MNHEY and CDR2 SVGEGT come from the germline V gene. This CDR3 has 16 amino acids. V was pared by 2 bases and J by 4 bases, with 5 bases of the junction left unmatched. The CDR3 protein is CASSYPPGQGADTQYF. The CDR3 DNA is TGTGCCAGCAGTTACCCTCCGGGACAGGGGGCAGATACGCAGTATTTT.

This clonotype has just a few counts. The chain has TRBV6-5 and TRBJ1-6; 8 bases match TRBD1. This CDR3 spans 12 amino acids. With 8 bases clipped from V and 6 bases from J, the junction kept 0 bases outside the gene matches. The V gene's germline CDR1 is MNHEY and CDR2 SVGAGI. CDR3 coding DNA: TGTGCCAGCGGACAGGGTAATTCACCCCTCCACTTT. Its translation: CASGQGNSPLHF.

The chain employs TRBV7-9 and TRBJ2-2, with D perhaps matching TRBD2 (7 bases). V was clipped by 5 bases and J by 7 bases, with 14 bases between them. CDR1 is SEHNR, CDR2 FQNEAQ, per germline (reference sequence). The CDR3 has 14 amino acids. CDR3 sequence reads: CASSTSGGGGELFF. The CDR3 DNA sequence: TGTGCCAGCAGCACCTCGGGGGGCGGCGGGGAGCTGTTTTTT.

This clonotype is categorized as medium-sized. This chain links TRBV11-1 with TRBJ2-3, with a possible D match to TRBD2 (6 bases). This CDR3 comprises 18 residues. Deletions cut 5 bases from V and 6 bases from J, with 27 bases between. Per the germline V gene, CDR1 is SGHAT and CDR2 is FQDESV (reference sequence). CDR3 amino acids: CASSQPLFTSSGGDTQYF. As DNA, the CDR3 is TGTGCCAGCAGCCAACCGCTTTTCACTAGCTCCGGTGGGGATACGCAGTATTTT. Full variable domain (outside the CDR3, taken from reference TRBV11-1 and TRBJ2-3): EAEVAQSPRYKITEKSQAVAFWCDPISGHATLYWYRQILGQGPELLVQFQDESVVDDSQLPKDRFSAERLKGVDSTLKIQPAELGDSAMYLCASSQPLFTSSGGDTQYFGPGTRLTVL.